These 20 T cell receptor beta chains originate from one sample sequenced in a study of CD8+ T cells in alopecia areata. It was cDNA, reverse transcribed from extracted RNA, that served as the sequencing template. Repertoires were generated with immunoSEQ multiplex PCR, while TCRdb's copy carries only in-frame clones and drops some. The sample yields about 180,000 clones, about 61% seen once. Treatment given: oral pan-JAK inhibitor, 5-10 mg twice daily. This material consisted of CD4+ T cells sorted from blood, taken at approximately week 60, from a patient treated with tofacitinib. Source of these receptors: a human donor with alopecia areata.

The chain joins TRBV6-5 to TRBJ2-7; 10 positions agree with TRBD1. The J segment lost 4 bases and the V segment lost 2 bases, leaving 2 bases of the junction unmatched. This CDR3 comprises 14 residues. CDR1 is MNHEY, CDR2 SVGAGI, per germline. The CDR3 DNA follows: TGTGCCAGCAGTTACGGACAGGGGGTTTACGAGCAGTACTTC. Translating it yields CASSYGQGVYEQYF.

The genes are TRBV5-1 and TRBJ2-5; 8 positions agree with TRBD2. The V gene end was trimmed by 6 bases and the J gene end by 0 bases; junction bases not matched to a gene: 4. There are 14 residues in the CDR3. CDR1 is SGHRS and CDR2 is YFSETQ in the germline V gene. This chain's CDR3 is CASNLAGNQETQYF. Here the CDR3 DNA reads TGCGCCAGCAACCTAGCGGGTAACCAAGAGACCCAGTACTTC.

The rearrangement uses TRBV29-1 and TRBJ1-6, with unresolved D. CDR3 length: 13 amino acids. From germline, CDR1 is SQVTM and CDR2 ANQGSEA. The germline V and J ends were trimmed by 5 bases and 10 bases, with 15 bases remaining between them. CDR3 amino acids: CSVSIEGRSPLHF. Here the CDR3 DNA reads TGCAGCGTTAGTATAGAAGGTCGCTCACCCCTCCACTTT.

The V and J genes are TRBV19 and TRBJ2-5, with 7 bases lining up with TRBD1. Per the germline V gene, CDR1 is LNHDA and CDR2 is SQIVND (reference sequence). The CDR3 runs 13 residues. The junction had 4 bases not matched to a gene; V was cut back by 4 bases and J by 5 bases. CDR3 DNA: TGTGCCAGTAGTAGGAACAGGGGTGAGACCCAGTACTTC. Translated, it gives CASSRNRGETQYF.

The V and J genes are TRBV5-1 and TRBJ2-1, with 7 nucleotides matching TRBD1. The CDR3 length is 11 residues. Germline CDR1 reads SGHRS; CDR2 reads YFSETQ. Trimming took 4 bases from V and 8 from J; bases not matched to a gene: 0. CDR3 residues: CASSQGDEQFF. The DNA of the CDR3 is TGCGCCAGCAGCCAGGGGGATGAGCAGTTCTTC. Full variable domain (missing parts from reference TRBV5-1 and TRBJ2-1): KAGVTQTPRYLIKTRGQQVTLSCSPISGHRSVSWYQQTPGQGLQFLFEYFSETQRNKGNFPGRFSGRQFSNSRSEMNVSTLELGDSALYLCASSQGDEQFFGPGTRLTVL.

The gene calls are TRBV10-3 and TRBJ2-5; D call uncertain. Germline V gene lookup returns CDR1 ENHRY and CDR2 SYGVKD. The CDR3 is 12 amino acids. V was cut by 0 bases and J by 2 bases, with 1 base left in between. The chain's CDR3 is CAISESQETQYF. In nucleotides, the CDR3 is TGTGCCATCAGTGAGTCTCAAGAGACCCAGTACTTC.

The genes are TRBV9 and TRBJ2-3; 13 nucleotides line up with TRBD2. The CDR3 covers 20 residues. The germline CDR1 and CDR2 sequences are SGDLS and YYNGEE. The V gene end was trimmed by 2 bases and the J gene end by 2 bases; junction bases not matched to a gene: 14. CDR3 region: CASSVRPLAGGPTVTDTQYF. CDR3 nucleotide sequence: TGTGCCAGCAGCGTCCGCCCACTAGCGGGGGGGCCGACGGTCACAGATACGCAGTATTTT.

This clone was counted between two and nine times. The V call is TRBV7-2, the J call TRBJ1-5; TRBD1 agrees at 7 bases. The CDR3 sequence is 15 residues long. Germline values: CDR1 SGHTA, CDR2 FQGNSA. V trimming: 1 base; J trimming: 9 bases; junction bases outside the gene matches: 9. The CDR3 DNA follows: TGTGCCAGCAGCTTAGAAGCCTCGACAGGGAGGCCCCAGCATTTT. Encoded protein: CASSLEASTGRPQHF.

The chain uses TRBV7-6 and TRBJ2-7; D gene ambiguous. Per germline, CDR1 SGHVS and CDR2 FNYEAQ. The CDR3 contains 11 residues. Trimming took 5 bases from V and 3 from J, leaving 5 bases between them. The CDR3 DNA reads TGTGCCAGCAGCCTATTCTACGAGCAGTACTTC. Protein sequence: CASSLFYEQYF.

The chain links TRBV2 to TRBJ1-1; TRBD1 might be the D (6 bases). Between the trimmed V and J ends, which lost 6 bases and 3 bases, there was a span of 8 bases. The CDR3 totals 12 residues. CDR1 SNHLY and CDR2 FYNNEI come from the germline V gene. CDR3 residues: CASRYRDTEAFF. DNA for the CDR3: TGTGCCAGCAGATACAGGGACACTGAAGCTTTCTTT. Full variable domain (remainder filled in from reference TRBV2 and TRBJ1-1): EPEVTQTPSHQVTQMGQEVILRCVPISNHLYFYWYRQILGQKVEFLVSFYNNEISEKSEIFDDQFSVERPDGSNFTLKIRSTKLEDSAMYFCASRYRDTEAFFGQGTRLTVV.

This clone came up once. The genes are TRBV29-1 and TRBJ2-3, with 10 bases aligning to TRBD1. Germline V gene sequence: CDR1 SQVTM, CDR2 ANQGSEA. The CDR3 contains 13 residues. Trimming removed 7 bases from V and 1 base from J; junction bases left unmatched: 2. In DNA, the CDR3 is TGCAGCGCCGGGACAGGGGGCACAGATACGCAGTATTTT. It specifies CSAGTGGTDTQYF.

The gene calls are TRBV19 and TRBJ2-5; a possible D gene is TRBD2 (6 bases). CDR1 and CDR2 (germline): LNHDA, SQIVND (reference sequence). Trimming removed 3 bases from V and 0 bases from J, with 14 bases in between. This CDR3 region has 16 residues. DNA of the CDR3: TGTGCCAGTAGTATCTCAGGCGGGACGAACCAAGAGACCCAGTACTTC. It yields the protein CASSISGGTNQETQYF.

The V gene is TRBV5-1, the J gene TRBJ2-2, with a possible D match to TRBD2 (5 bases). The CDR3 spans 16 residues. The germline V gene has CDR1 SGHRS and CDR2 YFSETQ. The V end lost 4 bases, the J end lost 5 bases, and 18 bases lay between the germline ends. The CDR3 DNA is TGCGCCAGCAGCCCCCCCGGCCGGAGAGGGACCGGGGAGCTGTTTTTT. It translates to CASSPPGRRGTGELFF.

The chain recombines TRBV5-6 with TRBJ1-6, with TRBD1 identical over 7 bases. Germline values: CDR1 SGHDT, CDR2 YYEEEE. The CDR3 contains 17 residues. Trimming took 3 bases from V and 7 from J; bases not matched to a gene: 13. The CDR3 protein is CASSSNERGRRNSPLHF. CDR3 sequence (DNA): TGTGCCAGCAGCTCCAACGAGAGGGGGCGACGGAATTCACCCCTCCACTTT.

This clone occurred a few times. V gene TRBV10-3 combines with J gene TRBJ2-1, with TRBD2 as a possible D gene (5 bases). The CDR3 spans 12 residues. Germline-derived CDR1 and CDR2 are ENHRY and SYGVKD. Trimming cost V 8 bases and J 6 bases, with 11 bases left between them. CDR3: CAIEGSANEQFF. The CDR3 nucleotides are TGTGCCATCGAGGGATCTGCCAATGAGCAGTTCTTC.

The rearrangement links TRBV5-6 to TRBJ1-2; 9 nucleotides agree with TRBD1. The V gene's germline CDR1 is SGHDT and CDR2 YYEEEE. This CDR3 spans 12 amino acids. Unmatched junction bases numbered 3, after V lost 2 bases and J lost 10 bases. CDR3: CASSLQGADYTF. For the CDR3, the DNA is TGTGCCAGCAGCTTACAGGGGGCTGACTACACCTTC.

This sequence joins TRBV7-9 and TRBJ2-7, with TRBD1 matching 8 bases. Looked up from germline, CDR1 is SEHNR and CDR2 is FQNEAQ (reference sequence). V lost 5 bases, J lost 3 bases, and 12 bases stayed unmatched. The CDR3 covers 16 residues. CDR3 bases: TGTGCCAGCAGCCAAGACCTGACAGGGGCGGGCTACGAGCAGTACTTC. Translated: CASSQDLTGAGYEQYF. Together with reference TRBV7-9 and TRBJ2-7, the CDR3 gives the full variable domain: DTGVSQNPRHKITKRGQNVTFRCDPISEHNRLYWYRQTLGQGPEFLTYFQNEAQLEKSRLLSDRFSAERPKGSFSTLEIQRTEQGDSAMYLCASSQDLTGAGYEQYFGPGTRLTVT.

The genes are TRBV29-1 and TRBJ1-2; D remains ambiguous. The CDR3 contains 11 residues. Germline V gene sequence: CDR1 SQVTM, CDR2 ANQGSEA. V shed 6 bases and J shed 8 bases, with 13 bases lying between them. In nucleotides, the CDR3 is TGCAGCGTAGGACCCGGGAGCGGCTACACCTTC. Encoded protein: CSVGPGSGYTF.

In its sample, this clone was seen once. This chain uses TRBV5-1 with TRBJ2-5, with D hard to call. Per the germline V gene, CDR1 is SGHRS and CDR2 is YFSETQ. Between the trimmed V and J ends, which lost 4 bases and 7 bases, there was a span of 11 bases. The CDR3 runs to 12 residues. DNA of the CDR3: TGCGCCAGCAGCATCGGTTATGGGACCCAGTACTTC. This sequence encodes CASSIGYGTQYF.

The chain is built from TRBV29-1 and TRBJ2-3, with a tentative D call TRBD1 (6 bases). Per germline, CDR1 SQVTM and CDR2 ANQGSEA. The CDR3 sequence is 15 residues long. V was pared by 7 bases and J by 1 base, with 18 bases between. The CDR3 nucleotides are TGCAGCGCCCCCTACAGGGTCGGGCGCACAGATACGCAGTATTTT. As protein: CSAPYRVGRTDTQYF.